Following are 16 T cell receptor beta chains from one sample sequenced in a study of blood T cell repertoires in COVID-19. Method: immunoSEQ multiplex PCR; TCRdb's copy keeps in-frame clones and lacks some. Among about 220,000 clones listed, around 86% were seen once. Sequencing was done on a sample of PBMCs or T cells enriched from blood (not recorded which). The receptors shown here come from a woman aged 40-49 years with acute COVID-19.

The chain carries TRBV9 and TRBJ1-3, with D tentatively TRBD1 (6 bases). CDR1 is SGDLS, CDR2 YYNGEE, per germline. The CDR3 loop spans 12 amino acids. Trimming left V 7 bases short and J 8 bases short, with 13 bases between. The CDR3 reads CASGGGIDTIYF. DNA of the CDR3: TGTGCCAGCGGCGGGGGCATTGACACCATATATTTT.

The CDR3 coding sequence is TGCGCCAGCAGTCTGGCGGGGATGAACACTGAAGCTTTCTTT. Amino acid sequence: CASSLAGMNTEAFF. The chain uses TRBV5-1 and TRBJ1-1; D unresolved. Germline CDR1 is SGHRS and CDR2 is YFSETQ. The CDR3 has 14 residues. Deletions cut 5 bases from V and 0 bases from J, with 11 bases between.

The V gene is TRBV10-3, the J gene TRBJ2-3; 7 bases align to TRBD1. V was pared by 10 bases and J by 2 bases, with 9 bases of the junction left unmatched. CDR1 and CDR2 from the germline V gene are ENHRY and SYGVKD. CDR3 size: 14 residues. CDR3 protein: CATQPGQNTDTQYF. CDR3 bases: TGTGCCACCCAACCGGGACAGAACACAGATACGCAGTATTTT.

The J gene is TRBJ2-3, the V gene TRBV18; D perhaps matches TRBD1 (5 bases). The germline gives CDR1 KGHSH, CDR2 LQKENI. The V and J ends lost 2 bases and 0 bases respectively, with 9 bases between them. CDR3 length: 15 amino acids. CDR3 nucleotides: TGTGCCAGCTCACCAACCAGGGCAAGCACAGATACGCAGTATTTT. As protein: CASSPTRASTDTQYF.

In nucleotides, the CDR3 is TGTGCCAGCAGCTTAGACCTATTAGCGGGGGTAATAAAACAAAGGGATACGCAGTATTTT. It is translated as CASSLDLLAGVIKQRDTQYF. The chain links TRBV11-2 to TRBJ2-3, with 9 bases aligning to TRBD2. The V and J ends lost 0 bases and 6 bases, in that order; junction bases with no gene match: 19. The CDR3 runs to 20 residues. Germline loops: CDR1 SGHAT, CDR2 FQNNGV.

The V and J genes are TRBV30 and TRBJ1-4; perhaps TRBD1 as D (6 bases). The CDR3 covers 13 residues. The V gene lost 0 bases and the J gene lost 8 bases, with 10 bases spanning the gap. CDR1 GTSNPN and CDR2 SVGIG come from the germline V gene (reference sequence). CDR3 in DNA: TGTGCCTGGAGTGTACAGGGTGGGGAAAAACTGTTTTTT. Translated, it gives CAWSVQGGEKLFF.

Of note for this clone: At the DNA level, this CDR3 is encoded by other sequences in the same sample as well. In DNA form, the CDR3 reads TGCAGTGCTAGTACAGGCCCTAACTATGGCTACACCTTC. Its translation: CSASTGPNYGYTF. V usage is TRBV20-1 and J usage is TRBJ1-2; weak D call: TRBD1 (5 bases). Trimming cost V 3 bases and J 0 bases, with 8 bases left between them. This CDR3 spans 13 amino acids. Germline assignment: CDR1 DFQATT and CDR2 SNEGSKA (reference sequence).

This chain joins TRBV15 and TRBJ1-2, with a tentative D call TRBD1 (5 bases). The V gene's germline CDR1 is LNHNV and CDR2 YYDKDF (reference sequence). The CDR3 runs 12 residues. Trimming removed 4 bases from V and 8 bases from J, with 11 bases in between. The CDR3 DNA sequence: TGTGCCACCAGCATAAGCAGGGCAGGCTACACCTTC. As protein: CATSISRAGYTF.

The chain couples TRBV3-1 (or the pseudogene TRBV3-2) to TRBJ1-1; D remains unclear. CDR3 length equals 16 residues. Per the germline V gene, CDR1 is LGHDT and CDR2 is YNNKEL (reference sequence). V was cut by 0 bases and J by 1 base, with 12 bases left in between. The CDR3 nucleotides are TGTGCCAGCAGCCAAGATATGATGTCGGGGAACACTGAAGCTTTCTTT. Encoded protein: CASSQDMMSGNTEAFF.

The chain uses TRBV9 and TRBJ1-6; D is perhaps TRBD1 (6 bases). CDR1 and CDR2 (germline): SGDLS, YYNGEE. V lost 3 bases, J lost 7 bases, and 14 bases lay in between. The CDR3 spans 15 residues. CDR3 amino acids: CASSALQGPNSPLHF. The CDR3 nucleotides read TGTGCCAGCAGCGCCTTACAGGGCCCGAATTCACCCCTCCACTTT.

This sequence joins TRBV6-5 and TRBJ1-5; D not resolved. This CDR3 is 16 amino acids long. Germline V gives CDR1 MNHEY, CDR2 SVGAGI. Trimming stripped 1 base from V and 1 base from J, with 11 bases between. CDR3 loop: CASSYLEGMSNQPQHF. CDR3 sequence (DNA): TGTGCCAGCAGTTACTTAGAGGGAATGAGCAATCAGCCCCAGCATTTT.

CDR3 sequence reads: CASSLGLAGGRSPQETQYF. For the CDR3, the DNA is TGCGCCAGCAGCTTGGGTCTAGCGGGGGGCCGGTCCCCCCAAGAGACCCAGTACTTC. V gene TRBV5-1 combines with J gene TRBJ2-5, with 11 nucleotides matching TRBD2. This CDR3 is 19 amino acids long. Trimming cost V 0 bases and J 1 base; bases outside gene matches: 11. Germline CDR1 SGHRS, CDR2 YFSETQ.

The chain links TRBV29-1 to TRBJ1-2; 9 bases map to TRBD1. V dropped 5 bases and J dropped 0; count of bases not matched to a gene: 1. CDR1 is SQVTM and CDR2 is ANQGSEA in the germline V gene. The CDR3 consists of 13 residues. CDR3 protein: CSVWDRANYGYTF. CDR3 nucleotide sequence: TGCAGCGTTTGGGACAGGGCTAACTATGGCTACACCTTC.

The V call is TRBV7-8, the J call TRBJ1-2; 7 bases are shared with TRBD1. CDR1 is SGHVS, CDR2 FQNEAQ, per germline. CDR3 length: 16 amino acids. With V trimmed by 7 bases and J by 4 bases, 15 bases remained unmatched. In DNA form, the CDR3 reads TGTGCCAGCACCCAAACCGGGACAGCTCTTTCCTATGGCTACACCTTC. Protein sequence: CASTQTGTALSYGYTF.

The V gene is TRBV19, the J gene TRBJ1-6; 10 nucleotides line up with TRBD1. The CDR3 covers 17 residues. CDR1 LNHDA and CDR2 SQIVND come from the germline V gene (reference sequence). With V trimmed by 7 bases and J by 6 bases, 12 bases remained unmatched. CDR3 nucleotide sequence: TGTGCCAGTACCCTCCGAGGGACAGGGGCAGGTAATTCACCCCTCCACTTT. Protein: CASTLRGTGAGNSPLHF.

The rearrangement uses TRBV7-3 and TRBJ2-1; 9 nucleotides match TRBD2. The CDR3 sequence is 14 residues long. Germline V gene sequence: CDR1 SGHTA, CDR2 FQGTGA. The trim removed 2 bases at V and 7 bases at J, leaving 3 bases unmatched. CDR3 sequence reads: CASSLAGGLNEQFF. The DNA for the CDR3 is TGTGCCAGCAGCTTAGCGGGGGGGCTTAATGAGCAGTTCTTC.